This T cell receptor (beta chain) originates from a study of neoadjuvant nivolumab and ipilimumab in lung cancer. Assay used: immunoSEQ multiplex PCR; TCRdb lists only in-frame clones, some missing. The profile shows tens of thousands of clones, 82% of them singletons. The source material was peripheral blood, sampled before neoadjuvant nivolumab, alone or with ipilimumab. The TCR originated in an adult with non-small cell lung cancer.

The CDR3 loop is CASSFTPQGYEQYF. The CDR3 DNA reads TGTGCCAGCAGCTTCACACCCCAGGGCTACGAGCAGTACTTC. The gene calls are TRBV7-2 and TRBJ2-7; weak D call: TRBD1 (5 bases). Germline CDR1 reads SGHTA; CDR2 reads FQGNSA. The CDR3 is 14 residues long. V was cut by 3 bases and J by 3 bases, with 12 bases left in between. Based on the CDR3 plus reference TRBV7-2 and TRBJ2-7, the full variable domain is GAGVSQSPSNKVTEKGKDVELRCDPISGHTALYWYRQSLGQGLEFLIYFQGNSAPDKSGLPSDRFSAERTGGSVSTLTIQRTQQEDSAVYLCASSFTPQGYEQYFGPGTRLTVT.